These T cell receptor beta chains were read from a single sample in a study of long-term antiretroviral therapy in people with HIV. Some clones are missing from TCRdb's copy, which holds only in-frame ones; the method was immunoSEQ multiplex PCR. In the table there are fewer than 25,000 clones, around 86% of which are singletons. This specimen consisted of unsorted PBMCs, obtained 1.8 years before starting antiretroviral therapy. These receptors came from a woman aged 25 to 39 with HIV. Each CDR3 is given with its conserved first and last residue. Each record gives: V gene, clone size, D gene, J gene, CDR3 DNA, CDR3 protein. A D gene is named only where the DNA matches it firmly. Part of the rows lack a size; the others show once, few, many or a class for expanded clones.

TRBV19	once	-	TRBJ1-3	TGTGCCAGTAGTGTGGGGTCTCACTCTGGAAACACCATATATTTT	CASSVGSHSGNTIYF
TRBV28	-	TRBD2	TRBJ2-3	TGTGCCAGCAGTTCCCCTCGACTAGCGGGGTTACAAAGCACAGATACGCAGTATTTT	CASSSPRLAGLQSTDTQYF
TRBV29-1	-	-	TRBJ2-1	TGCAGCGGGCGACAGACCAATGAGCAGTTCTTC	CSGRQTNEQFF
TRBV30	-	-	TRBJ1-2	TGTGCCTGGAGTGACCCGTCAGGGACGAGGAGCTACACCTTC	CAWSDPSGTRSYTF
TRBV5-1	-	-	TRBJ2-5	TGCGCCAGCAGCTTGTTACGGGTCTACCCTCCGGAGACCCAGTACTTC	CASSLLRVYPPETQYF
TRBV5-1	-	TRBD1	TRBJ1-3	TGCGCCAGCAGCTTGTCGGGACAGGGGGCAGACACCATATATTTT	CASSLSGQGADTIYF
TRBV5-8	-	-	TRBJ1-2	TGTGCCAGCAGCTTGTCCAGGGGAGATGGCTACACCTTC	CASSLSRGDGYTF
TRBV5-4	-	-	TRBJ2-1	TGTGCCAGCAGCTTGGTGGGGGGTGAGCAGTTCTTC	CASSLVGGEQFF
TRBV14	-	TRBD1	TRBJ1-6	TGTGCCAGCAGCTCAGGGGGCTCCTATAATTCACCCCTCCACTTT	CASSSGGSYNSPLHF
TRBV4-2	-	TRBD2	TRBJ2-1	TGTGCCAGCAGCCAGTCTGCGGGGGGGTACTACAATGAGCAGTTCTTC	CASSQSAGGYYNEQFF
TRBV19	-	-	TRBJ2-3	TGTGCCAGTAGTTCACCTTTGACAGATACGCAGTATTTT	CASSSPLTDTQYF
TRBV7-8	-	TRBD1	TRBJ1-1	TGTGCCAGCAGACCGGGGACAGAAGTAGGACGGAACACTGAAGCTTTCTTT	CASRPGTEVGRNTEAFF
TRBV19	-	-	TRBJ1-1	TGTGCCAGTAGTCCGCTGGTGGCAGGTGTGGGCACTGAAGCTTTCTTT	CASSPLVAGVGTEAFF
TRBV6-5	-	TRBD1	TRBJ2-1	TGTGCCAGCAGTCTGACAGGGGGCAAGGATGAGCAGTTCTTC	CASSLTGGKDEQFF
TRBV29-1	few	-	TRBJ1-2	TGCAGCGTTGAAGGCTATGGCTACACCTTC	CSVEGYGYTF
TRBV19	-	-	TRBJ2-4	TGTGCCAGTAGTATAGGGCAGTCTCTAGCCAAAAACATTCAGTACTTC	CASSIGQSLAKNIQYF
TRBV19	-	-	TRBJ2-3	TGTGCCAGTAGTAAACTCGGAGATACGCAGTATTTT	CASSKLGDTQYF
TRBV6-1	few	-	TRBJ2-1	TGTGCCAGCAGTGGGAAGTCAGCGCACTCCTACAATGAGCAGTTCTTC	CASSGKSAHSYNEQFF
TRBV30	-	-	TRBJ2-7	TGTGCCTGGACAGGGGGGGCCTACGAGCAGTACTTC	CAWTGGAYEQYF
TRBV5-1	-	-	TRBJ2-3	TGCGCCAGCAGCTTACAGCGTCCCACAGATACGCAGTATTTT	CASSLQRPTDTQYF
TRBV29-1	-	TRBD1	TRBJ1-2	TGCAGCGCCTCAGGGGGCTCTAACTATGGCTACACCTTC	CSASGGSNYGYTF
TRBV5-1	-	TRBD1	TRBJ2-2	TGCGCCAGCAGGACAGGGGTGGCTGGCGGGGAGCTGTTTTTT	CASRTGVAGGELFF
TRBV6-5	-	-	TRBJ1-1	TGTGCCAGCAGTTACTCGATCCGGGGGAGCTATGAAGCTTTCTTT	CASSYSIRGSYEAFF
TRBV10-3	-	-	TRBJ2-2	TGTGCCATCAGTCCCCTAGGAAACACCGGGGAGCTGTTTTTT	CAISPLGNTGELFF
TRBV11-2	-	-	TRBJ1-6	TGTGCCAGCAGACCTCAGGGTAATTCACCCCTCCACTTT	CASRPQGNSPLHF
TRBV4-1	once	-	TRBJ1-2	TGCGCCAGCAGCCAAGATCCCGGGGGTGTTTTTGGGGGCTACACCTTC	CASSQDPGGVFGGYTF
TRBV5-5	-	-	TRBJ2-4	TGTGCCAGCATCCTCCCAGCAGAAAACATTCAGTACTTC	CASILPAENIQYF
TRBV6-1	-	-	TRBJ1-2	TGTGCCAGCAGTGTGTTTGACAGAGGCTACACCTTC	CASSVFDRGYTF
TRBV5-1	-	TRBD1	TRBJ1-4	TGCGCCAGCAGCTTGGGCCGAGACAGGGGAAATGAAAAACTGTTTTTT	CASSLGRDRGNEKLFF
TRBV29-1	-	TRBD1	TRBJ1-1	TGCAGCGTCCAGGGGGCGGGGTTGAACACTGAAGCTTTCTTT	CSVQGAGLNTEAFF
TRBV30	-	-	TRBJ2-2	TGTGCCTGGAGCCCAACACGGGGAACCGGGGAGCTGTTTTTT	CAWSPTRGTGELFF
TRBV7-9	few	TRBD1	TRBJ1-1	TGTGCCAGCAGGGCGGGACAGACTGTGGAAGCTTTCTTT	CASRAGQTVEAFF
TRBV18	-	-	TRBJ2-2	TGTGCCAGCTCACCGGTACAGAACACCGGGGAGCTGTTTTTT	CASSPVQNTGELFF
TRBV5-6	-	TRBD1	TRBJ2-3	TGTGCCAGCAGCTTGGATCGACAGGGTGGTAGAGATACGCAGTATTTT	CASSLDRQGGRDTQYF
TRBV6-1	-	TRBD1	TRBJ1-5	TGTGCCAGCAGTGAACAGGGGGCCCAACAGCCCCAGCATTTT	CASSEQGAQQPQHF
TRBV5-6	few	-	TRBJ2-1	TGTGCCAGCAGACCTAGGGGGCGGGGCAATGAGCAGTTCTTC	CASRPRGRGNEQFF
TRBV7-9	-	-	TRBJ2-5	TGTGCCAGCAGCTCCTCCCTAGTAGCGAGGGAGACCCAGTACTTC	CASSSSLVARETQYF
TRBV5-6	-	TRBD2	TRBJ2-1	TGTGCCAGCAGCTTAATCTTGCGGGGGGGCCGGGATGAGCAGTTCTTC	CASSLILRGGRDEQFF
TRBV27	-	-	TRBJ1-1	TGTGCCAGCTCTACCCCTTCGGGGGGATTGGACACTGAAGCTTTCTTT	CASSTPSGGLDTEAFF
TRBV5-4	-	-	TRBJ1-1	TGTGCCAGCAGCTTGGCTCGGGGTGAGACTGAAGCTTTCTTT	CASSLARGETEAFF
TRBV5-6	-	TRBD1	TRBJ2-1	TGTGCCAGCAGCCCGGGTGTTTATAGGGGGCAGGACAATGAGCAGTTCTTC	CASSPGVYRGQDNEQFF